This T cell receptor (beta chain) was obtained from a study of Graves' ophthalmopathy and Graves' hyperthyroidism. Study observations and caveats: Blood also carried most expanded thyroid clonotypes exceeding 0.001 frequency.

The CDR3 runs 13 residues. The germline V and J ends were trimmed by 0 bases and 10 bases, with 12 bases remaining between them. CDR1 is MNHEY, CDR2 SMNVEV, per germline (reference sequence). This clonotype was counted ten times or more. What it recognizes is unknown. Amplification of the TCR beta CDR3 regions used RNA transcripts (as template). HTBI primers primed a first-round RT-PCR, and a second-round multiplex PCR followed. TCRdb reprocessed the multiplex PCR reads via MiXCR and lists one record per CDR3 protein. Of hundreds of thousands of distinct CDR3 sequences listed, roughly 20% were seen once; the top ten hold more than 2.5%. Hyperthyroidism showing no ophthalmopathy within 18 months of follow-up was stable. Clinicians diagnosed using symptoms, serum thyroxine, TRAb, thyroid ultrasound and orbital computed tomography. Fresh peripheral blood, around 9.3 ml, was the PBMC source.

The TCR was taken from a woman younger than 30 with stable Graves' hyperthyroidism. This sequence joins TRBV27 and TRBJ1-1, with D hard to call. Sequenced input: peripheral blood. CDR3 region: CASSLSLLGLAFF. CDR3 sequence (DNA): TGTGCCAGCAGTTTATCCCTCTTGGGATTAGCTTTCTTT.